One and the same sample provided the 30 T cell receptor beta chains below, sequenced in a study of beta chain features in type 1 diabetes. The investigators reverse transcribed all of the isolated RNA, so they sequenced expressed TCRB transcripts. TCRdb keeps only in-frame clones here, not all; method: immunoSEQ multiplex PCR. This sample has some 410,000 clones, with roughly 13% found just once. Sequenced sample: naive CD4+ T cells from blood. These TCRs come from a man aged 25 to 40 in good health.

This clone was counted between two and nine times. For the CDR3, the DNA is TGCAGCGCCTGGACAGGGGGCACCGGGGAGCTGTTTTTT. Protein product: CSAWTGGTGELFF. The J gene is TRBJ2-2, the V gene TRBV29-1, with 10 nucleotides matching TRBD1. The CDR3 sequence is 13 residues long. The V gene's germline CDR1 is SQVTM and CDR2 ANQGSEA. Losses at the gene ends were 7 bases for V and 4 bases for J; bases not matched to a gene: 3.

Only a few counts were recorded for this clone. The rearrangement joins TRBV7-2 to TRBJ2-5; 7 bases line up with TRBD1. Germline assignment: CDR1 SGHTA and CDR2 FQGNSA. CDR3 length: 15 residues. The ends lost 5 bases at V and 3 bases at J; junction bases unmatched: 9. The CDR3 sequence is CASSDTGVVEETQYF. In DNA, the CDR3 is TGTGCCAGCAGCGATACAGGGGTGGTGGAAGAGACCCAGTACTTC.

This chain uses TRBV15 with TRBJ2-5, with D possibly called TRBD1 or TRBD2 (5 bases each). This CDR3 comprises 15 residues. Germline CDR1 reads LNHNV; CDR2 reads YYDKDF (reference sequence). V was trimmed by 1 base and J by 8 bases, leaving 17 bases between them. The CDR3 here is CATSRGGSPMGTQYF. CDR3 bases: TGTGCCACCAGCAGAGGGGGGTCTCCGATGGGAACCCAGTACTTC.

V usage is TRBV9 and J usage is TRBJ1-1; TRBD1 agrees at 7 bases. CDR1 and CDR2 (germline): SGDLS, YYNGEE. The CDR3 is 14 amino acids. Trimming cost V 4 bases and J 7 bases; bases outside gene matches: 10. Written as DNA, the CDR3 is TGTGCCAGCAGCCCCCAGGGACAGCGGAGTGAAGCTTTCTTT. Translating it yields CASSPQGQRSEAFF.

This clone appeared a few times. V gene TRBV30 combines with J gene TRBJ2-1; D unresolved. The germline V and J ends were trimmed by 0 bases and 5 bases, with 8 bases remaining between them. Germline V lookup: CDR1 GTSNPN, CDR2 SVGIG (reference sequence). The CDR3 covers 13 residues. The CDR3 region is CAWSVTSNNEQFF. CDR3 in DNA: TGTGCCTGGAGTGTCACCTCGAACAATGAGCAGTTCTTC.

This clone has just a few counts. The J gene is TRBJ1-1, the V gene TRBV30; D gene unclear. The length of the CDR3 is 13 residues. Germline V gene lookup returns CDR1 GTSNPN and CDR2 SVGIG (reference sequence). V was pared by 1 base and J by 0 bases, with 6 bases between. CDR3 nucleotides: TGTGCCTGGAGTGACAGCATGAACACTGAAGCTTTCTTT. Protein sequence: CAWSDSMNTEAFF.

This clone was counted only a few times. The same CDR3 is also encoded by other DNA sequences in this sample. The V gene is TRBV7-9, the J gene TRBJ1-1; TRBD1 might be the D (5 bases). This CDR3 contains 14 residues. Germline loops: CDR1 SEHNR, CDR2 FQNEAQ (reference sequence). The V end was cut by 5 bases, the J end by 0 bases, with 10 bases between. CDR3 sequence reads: CASSPGTVNTEAFF. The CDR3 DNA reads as TGTGCCAGCAGCCCAGGGACGGTGAACACTGAAGCTTTCTTT.

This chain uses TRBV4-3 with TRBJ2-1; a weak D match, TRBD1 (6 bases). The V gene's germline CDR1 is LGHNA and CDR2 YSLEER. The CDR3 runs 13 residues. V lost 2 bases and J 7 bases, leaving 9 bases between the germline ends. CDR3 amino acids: CASSQQRGNEQFF. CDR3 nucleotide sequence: TGCGCCAGCAGCCAACAGAGGGGGAATGAGCAGTTCTTC.

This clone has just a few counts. The CDR3 loop reads CASSEGGVQETQYF. The CDR3 bases are TGTGCCAGCAGCGAGGGGGGCGTCCAAGAGACCCAGTACTTC. The V gene is TRBV5-4, the J gene TRBJ2-5, with D tentatively TRBD1 or TRBD2 (6 bases each). From germline, CDR1 is SGHNT and CDR2 YYREEE (reference sequence). Deletions cut 4 bases from V and 1 base from J, with 11 bases between. This CDR3 contains 14 residues.

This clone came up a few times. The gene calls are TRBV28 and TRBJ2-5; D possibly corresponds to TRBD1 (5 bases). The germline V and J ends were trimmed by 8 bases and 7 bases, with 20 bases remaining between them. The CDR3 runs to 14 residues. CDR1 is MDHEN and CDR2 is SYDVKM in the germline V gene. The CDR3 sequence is CASHGQGRARTQYF. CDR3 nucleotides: TGTGCCAGCCACGGTCAGGGCAGGGCTCGGACCCAGTACTTC.

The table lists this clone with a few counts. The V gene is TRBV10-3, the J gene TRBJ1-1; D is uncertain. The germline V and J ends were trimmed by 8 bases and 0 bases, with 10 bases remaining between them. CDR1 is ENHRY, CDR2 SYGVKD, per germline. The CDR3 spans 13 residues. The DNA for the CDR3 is TGTGCCATCGAGGCGTTGGTGAACACTGAAGCTTTCTTT. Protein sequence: CAIEALVNTEAFF.

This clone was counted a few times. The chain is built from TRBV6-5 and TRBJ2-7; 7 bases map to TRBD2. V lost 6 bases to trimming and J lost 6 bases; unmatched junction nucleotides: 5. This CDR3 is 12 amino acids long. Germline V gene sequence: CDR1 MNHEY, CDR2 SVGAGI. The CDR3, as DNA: TGTGCCAGCAGACCCCCGGGGGGCGAGCAGTACGTC. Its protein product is CASRPPGGEQYV.

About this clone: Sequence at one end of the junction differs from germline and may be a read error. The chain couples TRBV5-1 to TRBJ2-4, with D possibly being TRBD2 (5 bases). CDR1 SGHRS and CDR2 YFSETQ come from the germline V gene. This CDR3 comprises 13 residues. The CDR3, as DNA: TGCGCCAGCAGCCGGCCCGGCGAGGGCGTTGTGGTCTTC. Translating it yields CASSRPGEGVVVF.

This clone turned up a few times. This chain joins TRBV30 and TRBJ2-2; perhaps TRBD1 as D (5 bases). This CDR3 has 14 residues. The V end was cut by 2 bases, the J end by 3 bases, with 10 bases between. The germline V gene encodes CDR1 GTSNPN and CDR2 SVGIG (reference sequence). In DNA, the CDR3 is TGTGCCTGGAGTAGGACAAGATACACCGGGGAGCTGTTTTTT. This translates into CAWSRTRYTGELFF.

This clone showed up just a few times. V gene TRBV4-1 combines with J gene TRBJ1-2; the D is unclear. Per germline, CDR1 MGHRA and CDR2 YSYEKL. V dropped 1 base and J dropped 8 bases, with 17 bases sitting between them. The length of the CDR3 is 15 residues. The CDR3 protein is CASSQVRQSSWGYTF. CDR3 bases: TGCGCCAGCAGCCAAGTCAGACAATCCTCCTGGGGCTACACCTTC.

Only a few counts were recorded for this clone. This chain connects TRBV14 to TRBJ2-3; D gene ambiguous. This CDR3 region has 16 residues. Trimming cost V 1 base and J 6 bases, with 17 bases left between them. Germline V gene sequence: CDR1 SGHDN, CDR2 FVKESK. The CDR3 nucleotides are TGTGCCAGCAGCCAAGTTTTGGCAGTTGGGGTGGATACGCAGTATTTT. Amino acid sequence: CASSQVLAVGVDTQYF.

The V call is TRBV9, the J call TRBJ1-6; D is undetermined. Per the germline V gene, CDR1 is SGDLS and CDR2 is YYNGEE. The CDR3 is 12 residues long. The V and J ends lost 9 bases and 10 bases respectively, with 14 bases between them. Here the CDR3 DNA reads TGTGCCACGGGAGGGCCGCGCTCACCCCTCCACTTT. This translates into CATGGPRSPLHF.

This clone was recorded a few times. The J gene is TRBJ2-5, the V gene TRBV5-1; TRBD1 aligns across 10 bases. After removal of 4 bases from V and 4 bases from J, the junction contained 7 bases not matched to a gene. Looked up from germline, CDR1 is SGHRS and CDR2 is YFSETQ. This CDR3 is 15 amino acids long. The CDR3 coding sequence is TGCGCCAGCAGCCCGGGACAGGGGATGGGAGAGACCCAGTACTTC. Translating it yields CASSPGQGMGETQYF.

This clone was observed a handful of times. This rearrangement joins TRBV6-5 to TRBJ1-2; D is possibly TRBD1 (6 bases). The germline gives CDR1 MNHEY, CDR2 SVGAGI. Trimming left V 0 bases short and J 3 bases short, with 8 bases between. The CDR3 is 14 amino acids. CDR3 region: CASSYSTGYYGYTF. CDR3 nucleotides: TGTGCCAGCAGTTACTCCACAGGGTACTATGGCTACACCTTC.

The CDR3 DNA reads TGTGCCAGTAGTATTGTATCCCCCACAGATACGCAGTATTTT. This sequence encodes CASSIVSPTDTQYF. The gene calls are TRBV19 and TRBJ2-3; the D is unclear. V was pared by 3 bases and J by 2 bases, with 9 bases between. The CDR3 length is 14 residues. Per the germline V gene, CDR1 is LNHDA and CDR2 is SQIVND (reference sequence).

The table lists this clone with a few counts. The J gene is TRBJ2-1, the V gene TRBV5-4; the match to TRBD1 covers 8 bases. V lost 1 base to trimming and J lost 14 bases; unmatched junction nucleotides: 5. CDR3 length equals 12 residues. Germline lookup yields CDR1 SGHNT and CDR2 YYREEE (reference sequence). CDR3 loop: CASSLRRGQEFF. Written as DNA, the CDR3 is TGTGCCAGCAGCTTGAGACGGGGACAGGAGTTCTTC.

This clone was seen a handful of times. CDR3 in DNA: TGTGCCAGCAGTTACTCGGAAGGTGAAGCTTTCTTT. This gives the protein CASSYSEGEAFF. The chain carries TRBV6-6 and TRBJ1-1; D remains ambiguous. Germline CDR1 and CDR2: MNHNY and SVGAGI (reference sequence). V was clipped by 0 bases and J by 7 bases, with 6 bases between them. The CDR3 consists of 12 residues.

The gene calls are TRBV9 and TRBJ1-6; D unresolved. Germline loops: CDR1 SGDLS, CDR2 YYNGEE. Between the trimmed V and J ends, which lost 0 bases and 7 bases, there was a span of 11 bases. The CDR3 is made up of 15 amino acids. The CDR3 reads CASSVGGADNSPLHF. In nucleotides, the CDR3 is TGTGCCAGCAGCGTAGGGGGTGCCGACAATTCACCCCTCCACTTT.

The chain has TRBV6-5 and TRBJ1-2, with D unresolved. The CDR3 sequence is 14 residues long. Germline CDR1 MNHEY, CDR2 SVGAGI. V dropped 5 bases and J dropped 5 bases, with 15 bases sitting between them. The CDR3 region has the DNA TGTGCCAGCAGTCGTGGCGAGAGAACTTATGGCTACACCTTC. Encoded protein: CASSRGERTYGYTF.

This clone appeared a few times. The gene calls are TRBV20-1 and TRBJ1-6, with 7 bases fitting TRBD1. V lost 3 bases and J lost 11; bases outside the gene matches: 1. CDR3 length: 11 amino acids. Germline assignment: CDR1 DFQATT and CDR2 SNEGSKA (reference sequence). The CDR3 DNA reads TGCAGTGCTAGTGGGACAGCACCCCTCCACTTT. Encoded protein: CSASGTAPLHF.

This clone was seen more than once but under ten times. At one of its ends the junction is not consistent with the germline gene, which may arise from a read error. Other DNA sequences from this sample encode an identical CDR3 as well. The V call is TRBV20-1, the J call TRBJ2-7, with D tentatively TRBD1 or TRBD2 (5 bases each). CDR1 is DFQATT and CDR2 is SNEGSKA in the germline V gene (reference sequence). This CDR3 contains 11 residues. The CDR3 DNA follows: TGCAGTGCCAGAGGGGTATACGAGCAGTACTTC. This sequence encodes CSARGVYEQYF.

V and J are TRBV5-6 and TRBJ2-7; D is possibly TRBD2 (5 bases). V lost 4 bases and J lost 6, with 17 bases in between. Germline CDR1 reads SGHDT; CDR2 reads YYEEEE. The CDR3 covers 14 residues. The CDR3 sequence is CASSTPSGRLEQYV. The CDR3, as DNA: TGTGCCAGCAGCACCCCGAGCGGTCGTCTCGAGCAGTACGTC.

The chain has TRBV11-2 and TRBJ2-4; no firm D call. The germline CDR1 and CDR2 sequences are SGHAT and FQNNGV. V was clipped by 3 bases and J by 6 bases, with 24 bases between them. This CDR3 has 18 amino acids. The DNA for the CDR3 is TGTGCCAGCAGCTTCGTCGATGGGCCAGCCCCAAACGTAAACATTCAGTACTTC. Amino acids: CASSFVDGPAPNVNIQYF.

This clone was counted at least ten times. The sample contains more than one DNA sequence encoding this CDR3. The CDR3 nucleotides are TGTGCCAGCAGCTTAGTAGGCGAGACCCAGTACTTC. Its protein product is CASSLVGETQYF. The chain links TRBV7-9 to TRBJ2-5; D not resolved. Germline values: CDR1 SEHNR, CDR2 FQNEAQ (reference sequence). The CDR3 runs to 12 residues. Trimming stripped 1 base from V and 5 bases from J, with 5 bases between.

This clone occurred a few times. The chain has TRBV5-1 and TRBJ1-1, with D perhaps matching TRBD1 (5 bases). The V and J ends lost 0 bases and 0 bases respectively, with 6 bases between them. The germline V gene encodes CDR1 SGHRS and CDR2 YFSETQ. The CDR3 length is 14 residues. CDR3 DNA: TGCGCCAGCAGCTTGGACAGGATGAACACTGAAGCTTTCTTT. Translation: CASSLDRMNTEAFF.